What follows describes a single TCR beta chain. The data were taken from a study of blood T cell repertoires in COVID-19. Assay used: immunoSEQ multiplex PCR; TCRdb lists only in-frame clones, some missing. This sample has some 180,000 clones; about 88% occur once, and the top ten carry 20% to 25%. Participants were placed into cohorts based on the clinical history they reported. The TCR was taken from a middle-aged woman in a cohort exposed to, infected with or recovered from COVID-19 (not recorded which). Material for sequencing was PBMCs or T cells enriched from blood (not recorded which).

The CDR3 here is CASSVSVHAGYTF. The CDR3 DNA sequence: TGTGCCAGCAGTGTGTCAGTTCACGCAGGCTACACCTTC. The V gene is TRBV12-3 or TRBV12-4, the J gene TRBJ1-2; D is unresolved. V was trimmed by 5 bases and J by 8 bases, leaving 15 bases between them. The CDR3 spans 13 residues.